This T cell receptor (beta chain) was profiled in a study of blood T cell repertoires in COVID-19. Study background: Samples came from the United States, Italy and Spain, spanning acute and convalescent COVID-19.

The study assigned cohorts using participant-reported clinical history. The authors' processing: Amplification with reference gene primers provided the estimates of nucleated cell counts. Generated by immunoSEQ multiplex PCR, the TCRdb table keeps only in-frame clones and is missing some. D and trimming come from the DNA, and the V and J calls and clone size come from that table. Of about 350,000 clones in the sample, 88% were seen once. Trimming cost V 0 bases and J 1 base, with 10 bases left between them. Germline CDR1 and CDR2: SGHRS and YFSETQ. The CDR3 extends over 15 amino acids. This chain joins TRBV5-1 and TRBJ2-5; possibly TRBD1 for D (5 bases). Sequenced material: PBMCs or T cells enriched from blood (not recorded which). This clonotype was obtained from a woman under 40 who had been exposed to COVID-19. As DNA, the CDR3 is TGCGCCAGCAGCTTGGTTGGGGCGGTCCAAGAGACCCAGTACTTC. Its protein is CASSLVGAVQETQYF.